This paragraph reports one T cell receptor beta chain. CDR1 and CDR2 from the germline V gene are LGHDT and YNNKEL (reference sequence). This CDR3 has 13 amino acids. V lost 3 bases to trimming and J lost 4 bases, with 9 bases between them. This record comes from a study of control samples from healthy donors and cancer patients. Clones were read by immunoSEQ multiplex PCR, and TCRdb kept only the in-frame ones, dropping some. This sample carries about 250,000 clones, about 80% of them seen once, and the ten largest clones take roughly 14%. The chain links TRBV3-1 (or the pseudogene TRBV3-2) to TRBJ1-2; D may be TRBD1 (6 bases). The sequenced material came from PBMCs. This clonotype was sampled from a woman aged 60 to 75 with lung cancer. The CDR3 nucleotides are TGTGCCAGCAGCCAGGACAGTATCTATGGCTACACCTTC. Its translation is CASSQDSIYGYTF.